Each of the 27 T cell receptor beta chains below was sequenced from the same sample in a study of T cell clones after liver transplantation. Sequenced by immunoSEQ multiplex PCR; TCRdb stores in-frame clones only, minus some. The sample records some 70,000 clones, over 85% being singletons. This specimen was CD4+ T cells from blood, taken before liver transplant. The receptors were sampled from a human donor who received a liver transplant.

The chain joins TRBV6-6 to TRBJ1-4, with unresolved D. Trimming took 10 bases from V and 4 from J, leaving 19 bases between them. The length of the CDR3 is 15 residues. Germline loops: CDR1 MNHNY, CDR2 SVGAGI (reference sequence). The CDR3 is CATLTNPPLNEKLFF. In nucleotides, the CDR3 is TGTGCCACCCTAACAAATCCACCCCTTAATGAAAAACTGTTTTTT.

CDR3 DNA: TGTGCCAGCAACGACCTGGCGGGGGCGGTCACTGAAGCTTTCTTT. Protein product: CASNDLAGAVTEAFF. The chain joins TRBV6-1 to TRBJ1-1; D is possibly TRBD1 (6 bases). CDR1 is MNHNS and CDR2 is SASEGT in the germline V gene. Trimming shortened V by 7 bases and J by 4 bases, and 19 bases separated the two germline ends. This CDR3 has 15 amino acids.

The V and J genes are TRBV10-3 and TRBJ2-7; D is unresolved. V lost 3 bases and J lost 2, with 11 bases in between. Germline values: CDR1 ENHRY, CDR2 SYGVKD. The CDR3 totals 14 residues. This chain's CDR3 is CAISDSKGAYEQYF. The DNA of the CDR3 is TGTGCCATCAGTGATAGCAAAGGCGCCTACGAGCAGTACTTC.

The chain carries TRBV19 and TRBJ2-7; 11 bases line up with TRBD2. V dropped 1 base and J dropped 0; count of bases not matched to a gene: 11. The CDR3 extends over 19 amino acids. The germline gives CDR1 LNHDA, CDR2 SQIVND (reference sequence). CDR3 DNA: TGTGCCAGTAGTATAGTATTGGTCACAGGGACTAGCGGCTCCTACGAGCAGTACTTC. Translation gives CASSIVLVTGTSGSYEQYF.

This sequence joins TRBV5-1 and TRBJ1-1; D not resolved. Germline CDR1 is SGHRS and CDR2 is YFSETQ. This CDR3 spans 15 amino acids. V lost 0 bases, J lost 1 base, and 10 bases lay in between. The CDR3 nucleotides are TGCGCCAGCAGCTTGGTGGGAGAGGGGAACACTGAAGCTTTCTTT. Amino acid sequence: CASSLVGEGNTEAFF.

This chain links TRBV28 with TRBJ1-4; tentatively, D is TRBD1 (5 bases). Germline V CDR1 and CDR2: MDHEN, SYDVKM. V dropped 4 bases and J dropped 8 bases, with 17 bases sitting between them. The length of the CDR3 is 15 residues. This CDR3 is CASSSPQGDEEKLFF. CDR3 in DNA: TGTGCCAGCAGTTCCCCTCAGGGAGACGAAGAAAAACTGTTTTTT. The full variable domain, completed using reference TRBV28 and TRBJ1-4, is DVKVTQSSRYLVKRTGEKVFLECVQDMDHENMFWYRQDPGLGLRLIYFSYDVKMKEKGDIPEGYSVSREKKERFSLILESASTNQTSMYLCASSSPQGDEEKLFFGSGTQLSVL.

The chain links TRBV4-3 to TRBJ1-4; D not certain. CDR1 and CDR2 from the germline V gene are LGHNA and YSLEER. The V and J ends lost 3 bases and 5 bases respectively, with 10 bases between them. The CDR3 is 14 residues long. The CDR3, as DNA: TGCGCCAGCAGCCATGACGACTGGAATGAAAAACTGTTTTTT. This codes for CASSHDDWNEKLFF.

DNA for the CDR3: TGTGCCAGGAAGACAGGGGGCGGGAACACCGGGGAGCTGTTTTTT. Translation: CARKTGGGNTGELFF. This rearrangement joins TRBV5-5 to TRBJ2-2; 10 nucleotides agree with TRBD1. V lost 8 bases, J lost 1 base, and 5 bases stayed unmatched. From germline, CDR1 is SGHKS and CDR2 YYEKEE (reference sequence). There are 15 residues in the CDR3.

The chain couples TRBV7-3 to TRBJ2-5; 9 bases match TRBD1. Germline loops: CDR1 SGHTA, CDR2 FQGTGA. This CDR3 comprises 14 residues. After removal of 6 bases from V and 6 bases from J, the junction contained 8 bases not matched to a gene. CDR3 sequence (DNA): TGTGCCAGCAGTTCGGGACAGGGAGATAAGACCCAGTACTTC. It encodes CASSSGQGDKTQYF.

The V call is TRBV19, the J call TRBJ2-7; D remains unclear. The CDR3 has 15 amino acids. The V and J ends lost 3 bases and 5 bases respectively, with 17 bases between them. The germline V gene has CDR1 LNHDA and CDR2 SQIVND (reference sequence). CDR3 in DNA: TGTGCCAGTAGTATGGGAACTCCATCCCCCCACGAGCAGTACTTC. It encodes CASSMGTPSPHEQYF.

The chain employs TRBV9 and TRBJ2-7, with D tentatively TRBD2 (5 bases). This CDR3 is built from 14 residues. Germline-derived CDR1 and CDR2 are SGDLS and YYNGEE. Trimming stripped 4 bases from V and 5 bases from J, with 16 bases between. The CDR3 is CASSPLGGAHEQYF. The CDR3 bases are TGTGCCAGCAGCCCCCTAGGAGGAGCCCACGAGCAGTACTTC.

Note on this clone: Germline and junction disagree at one end, which may indicate a read error. The rearrangement joins TRBV18 to TRBJ2-5; D possibly corresponds to TRBD2 (7 bases). The CDR3 covers 14 residues. CDR1 and CDR2 (germline): KGHSH, LQKENI. The CDR3 protein is CATSRGGAEETQYF. The DNA of the CDR3 is TGTGCCACCTCAAGGGGGGGAGCGGAAGAGACCCAGTACTTC.

This clone has only a few counts. The chain joins TRBV27 to TRBJ2-7, with D unresolved. The germline V and J ends were trimmed by 2 bases and 0 bases, with 11 bases remaining between them. Germline loops: CDR1 MNHEY, CDR2 SMNVEV (reference sequence). The CDR3 loop spans 15 amino acids. This CDR3 reads CASSLGAFRSYEQYF. CDR3 nucleotide sequence: TGTGCCAGCAGTTTAGGAGCTTTCCGCTCCTACGAGCAGTACTTC.

This clone appeared a single time. The sample contains more than one DNA sequence encoding this CDR3. This rearrangement joins TRBV20-1 to TRBJ2-5, with no clear D. This CDR3 contains 11 residues. CDR1 and CDR2 (germline): DFQATT, SNEGSKA (reference sequence). Trimming took 0 bases from V and 5 from J, leaving 4 bases between them. CDR3 amino acids: CSARDRETQYF. As DNA, the CDR3 is TGCAGTGCTAGAGATCGGGAGACCCAGTACTTC.

The V gene is TRBV5-1, the J gene TRBJ2-1; TRBD1 matches 8 bases. The CDR3 contains 15 residues. Per the germline V gene, CDR1 is SGHRS and CDR2 is YFSETQ. Trimming cost V 0 bases and J 5 bases; bases outside gene matches: 4. The chain's CDR3 is CASSLGDRPDNEQFF. In DNA form, the CDR3 reads TGCGCCAGCAGCTTGGGGGACAGGCCTGACAATGAGCAGTTCTTC.

The chain couples TRBV7-9 to TRBJ2-7; no reliable D call. Trimming took 4 bases from V and 5 from J, leaving 6 bases between them. CDR1 and CDR2 (germline): SEHNR, FQNEAQ (reference sequence). CDR3 length: 11 residues. The CDR3 is CASSYQHEQYF. DNA of the CDR3: TGTGCCAGCAGCTACCAGCACGAGCAGTACTTC.

The chain uses TRBV9 and TRBJ2-2, with TRBD2 as a possible D gene (6 bases). The V gene's germline CDR1 is SGDLS and CDR2 YYNGEE. The CDR3 has 14 amino acids. Deletions cut 3 bases from V and 3 bases from J, with 9 bases between. The CDR3 protein is CASSALAYTGELFF. Written as DNA, the CDR3 is TGTGCCAGCAGCGCCCTAGCGTACACCGGGGAGCTGTTTTTT. Full variable domain (rest looked up from reference TRBV9 and TRBJ2-2): DSGVTQTPKHLITATGQRVTLRCSPRSGDLSVYWYQQSLDQGLQFLIQYYNGEERAKGNILERFSAQQFPDLHSELNLSSLELGDSALYFCASSALAYTGELFFGEGSRLTVL.

V usage is TRBV19 and J usage is TRBJ1-4; D call uncertain. V dropped 1 base and J dropped 5 bases, with 5 bases sitting between them. This CDR3 has 13 residues. Per the germline V gene, CDR1 is LNHDA and CDR2 is SQIVND (reference sequence). The CDR3 DNA is TGTGCCAGTAGTATAGTAACCAATGAAAAACTGTTTTTT. It is translated as CASSIVTNEKLFF.

This clone was observed once. The chain links TRBV15 to TRBJ2-1; TRBD1 matches 10 bases. Unmatched junction bases numbered 3, after V lost 7 bases and J lost 3 bases. The length of the CDR3 is 14 residues. Germline V lookup: CDR1 LNHNV, CDR2 YYDKDF (reference sequence). CDR3 nucleotides: TGTGCCACCAACCGGGACAGGGGCTACAATGAGCAGTTCTTC. Protein sequence: CATNRDRGYNEQFF.

Notes on this clone: The junction departs from germline at one end; a sequencing error may be responsible. The V gene is TRBV7-8, the J gene TRBJ2-5; tentatively, D is TRBD2 (5 bases). This CDR3 has 12 residues. CDR1 is SGHVS and CDR2 is FQNEAQ in the germline V gene. The CDR3 loop is CASTPQAEGGNF. The CDR3 region has the DNA TGTGCCAGCACCCCGCAGGCAGAGGGTGGAAACTTC.

V usage is TRBV28 and J usage is TRBJ2-3; 8 bases agree with TRBD2. Germline values: CDR1 MDHEN, CDR2 SYDVKM. Germline trimming cut 6 bases from V and 5 bases from J; bases unmatched to any gene: 19. The CDR3 spans 18 residues. CDR3 in DNA: TGTGCCAGCAGCCCTAAGCCCTGGCCAGCGGGGGTCATAGATACGCAGTATTTT. Its translation is CASSPKPWPAGVIDTQYF.

This sequence joins TRBV2 and TRBJ2-1; unclear D gene. This CDR3 has 13 residues. Trimming took 1 base from V and 5 from J, leaving 6 bases between them. CDR1 and CDR2 from the germline V gene are SNHLY and FYNNEI. This chain's CDR3 is CASSEVMNNEQFF. Written as DNA, the CDR3 is TGTGCCAGCAGTGAAGTGATGAACAATGAGCAGTTCTTC. Supplemented by reference TRBV2 and TRBJ2-1, the full variable domain reads EPEVTQTPSHQVTQMGQEVILRCVPISNHLYFYWYRQILGQKVEFLVSFYNNEISEKSEIFDDQFSVERPDGSNFTLKIRSTKLEDSAMYFCASSEVMNNEQFFGPGTRLTVL.

The rearrangement uses TRBV13 and TRBJ2-3, with 12 bases identical to TRBD2. The length of the CDR3 is 15 residues. With 5 bases clipped from V and 5 bases from J, the junction kept 5 bases outside the gene matches. The germline gives CDR1 PRHDT, CDR2 FYEKMQ (reference sequence). The CDR3 region is CASSRTSGIGDTQYF. The DNA of the CDR3 is TGTGCCAGCAGCCGGACTAGCGGGATTGGAGATACGCAGTATTTT.

The chain employs TRBV19 and TRBJ2-7, with D perhaps TRBD1 or TRBD2 (5 bases each). Germline lookup yields CDR1 LNHDA and CDR2 SQIVND (reference sequence). V shed 10 bases and J shed 0 bases, with 16 bases lying between them. CDR3 length equals 14 residues. CDR3 coding DNA: TGTGCCACCAGTCGGGGCCCGAGCTCCTACGAGCAGTACTTC. Protein product: CATSRGPSSYEQYF.

The V call is TRBV4-2, the J call TRBJ2-1, with D possibly TRBD2 on 6 matching bases. Germline CDR1 reads LGHNA; CDR2 reads YNFKEQ. V lost 0 bases to trimming and J lost 9 bases, with 18 bases between them. This CDR3 is built from 16 residues. The CDR3 DNA follows: TGTGCCAGCAGCCAAGATCTACAGTCTTACGGGGGTGAGCAGTTCTTC. Amino acid sequence: CASSQDLQSYGGEQFF.

J is TRBJ2-3 and V is TRBV9, with a weak D call TRBD2 (5 bases). CDR3 length equals 14 residues. Germline loops: CDR1 SGDLS, CDR2 YYNGEE. V shed 0 bases and J shed 7 bases, with 12 bases lying between them. The CDR3 DNA reads TGTGCCAGCAGCGTAGAGCTTACCGGGAATACGCAGTATTTT. Its protein is CASSVELTGNTQYF.

About this clone: This same CDR3 is encoded by further DNA sequences in the sample. This sequence joins TRBV5-4 and TRBJ2-7, with D possibly being TRBD1 (5 bases). Per germline, CDR1 SGHNT and CDR2 YYREEE (reference sequence). The CDR3 loop spans 15 amino acids. V dropped 0 bases and J dropped 0 bases, with 10 bases sitting between them. The CDR3: CASSLGTLSSYEQYF. The CDR3 DNA is TGTGCCAGCAGCTTGGGGACATTAAGCTCCTACGAGCAGTACTTC. The entire variable domain, with the rest obtained from reference TRBV5-4 and TRBJ2-7, is as follows: ETGVTQSPTHLIKTRGQQVTLRCSSQSGHNTVSWYQQALGQGPQFIFQYYREEENGRGNFPPRFSGLQFPNYSSELNVNALELDDSALYLCASSLGTLSSYEQYFGPGTRLTVT.